This T cell receptor (beta chain) was documented in a study of T cells in Graves' hyperthyroidism and ophthalmopathy. TCR beta CDR3 regions were amplified from RNA transcripts. The HTBI primer set served for first-round RT-PCR of the TCR CDR3. TCRdb ran MiXCR on the multiplex PCR reads and lists one entry per CDR3 protein. The sample yields a few hundred thousand distinct CDR3 sequences, 40% to 55% seen once. Exclusions: uncontrolled infection, other autoimmune disease, pregnancy, lactation. V gave up 6 bases and J gave up 5 bases, with 13 bases separating them. The germline CDR1 and CDR2 sequences are MNHEY and SVGAGI. The CDR3 covers 13 residues. This clonotype came up many times.

The sequencing sample was made of peripheral blood or thyroid tissue (not recorded which). The TCR sequence derives from an adult woman with Graves' disease, either hyperthyroidism or ophthalmopathy (not recorded which). The chain carries TRBV6-5 and TRBJ1-2; tentative D call: TRBD1 (5 bases). The CDR3 region has the DNA TGTGCCAGCAGATCAGGGATGGGGTATGGCTACACCTTC. Protein product: CASRSGMGYGYTF.